The rows below give T cell receptor beta chains drawn from one sample of a study of shared clonotypes between healthy human individuals. Only in-frame clones appear in the TCRdb table, and some are missing; sequencing was by immunoSEQ multiplex PCR. The table includes under 1 million clones, 90% to 98% detected once. The sequenced sample consisted of naive CD8+ T cells sorted from blood. The receptors were sampled from a man aged 25 to 40 in good health. Both conserved end residues are part of each CDR3. The D gene is left open where the match is weak. Clone sizes are given selectively: once, few, many, or a class where the clone is expanded.

j_call: TRBJ2-7; clone_size: .; v_call: TRBV29-1; d_call: .; cdr3_aa: CSVDYGSSSYEQYF; cdr3_nt: TGCAGCGTTGACTACGGCTCCTCCTCCTACGAGCAGTACTTC
j_call: TRBJ2-7; clone_size: .; v_call: TRBV5-4; d_call: .; cdr3_aa: CASRSQGTPASYEQYF; cdr3_nt: TGTGCCAGCAGAAGTCAGGGGACTCCTGCCTCCTACGAGCAGTACTTC
j_call: TRBJ2-7; clone_size: .; v_call: TRBV7-9; d_call: TRBD1; cdr3_aa: CASSWDSRYEQYF; cdr3_nt: TGTGCCAGCAGCTGGGACAGCCGATACGAGCAGTACTTC
j_call: TRBJ2-7; clone_size: .; v_call: TRBV13; d_call: TRBD1; cdr3_aa: CASSLRRDRGQHEQYF; cdr3_nt: TGTGCCAGCAGCTTACGCCGGGACAGGGGGCAACACGAGCAGTACTTC
j_call: TRBJ1-1; clone_size: .; v_call: TRBV2; d_call: .; cdr3_aa: CASSEPRGTGAEAFF; cdr3_nt: TGTGCCAGCAGCGAACCCCGGGGTACCGGAGCTGAAGCTTTCTTT
j_call: TRBJ2-7; clone_size: .; v_call: TRBV28; d_call: .; cdr3_aa: CASNSGPEQYF; cdr3_nt: TGTGCCAGCAATTCGGGGCCAGAGCAGTACTTC
j_call: TRBJ2-3; clone_size: .; v_call: TRBV7-8; d_call: .; cdr3_aa: CASSFAAPDTQYF; cdr3_nt: TGTGCCAGCAGCTTCGCGGCCCCAGATACGCAGTATTTT
j_call: TRBJ2-7; clone_size: .; v_call: TRBV27; d_call: TRBD1; cdr3_aa: CASSGTSTGVEQYF; cdr3_nt: TGTGCCAGCAGCGGGACGAGTACAGGGGTCGAGCAGTACTTC
j_call: TRBJ2-1; clone_size: .; v_call: TRBV29-1; d_call: TRBD2; cdr3_aa: CSVEGLVGSGSPQLAYNEQFF; cdr3_nt: TGCAGCGTTGAAGGGCTAGTGGGCAGCGGGAGTCCCCAGCTGGCCTACAATGAGCAGTTCTTC
j_call: TRBJ2-7; clone_size: .; v_call: TRBV7-9; d_call: .; cdr3_aa: CASSFLSYEQYF; cdr3_nt: TGTGCCAGCAGCTTCCTCTCCTACGAGCAGTACTTC
j_call: TRBJ2-7; clone_size: .; v_call: TRBV27; d_call: TRBD2; cdr3_aa: CASSLEAGGRDEQYF; cdr3_nt: TGTGCCAGCAGTTTAGAGGCGGGAGGGCGTGACGAGCAGTACTTC
j_call: TRBJ2-2; clone_size: .; v_call: TRBV4-3; d_call: TRBD2; cdr3_aa: CASSQDPAGGDRELFF; cdr3_nt: TGCGCCAGCAGCCAAGACCCAGCGGGAGGGGACCGGGAGCTGTTTTTT
j_call: TRBJ2-1; clone_size: .; v_call: TRBV10-3; d_call: TRBD1; cdr3_aa: CAISESADRDSYNEQFF; cdr3_nt: TGTGCCATCAGTGAGTCGGCGGACAGGGACTCCTACAATGAGCAGTTCTTC
j_call: TRBJ2-2; clone_size: .; v_call: TRBV7-2; d_call: TRBD1; cdr3_aa: CASSPHRGLTGELFF; cdr3_nt: TGTGCCAGCAGCCCCCACAGGGGATTGACCGGGGAGCTGTTTTTT
j_call: TRBJ2-3; clone_size: .; v_call: TRBV9; d_call: .; cdr3_aa: CASSVGTASTDTQYF; cdr3_nt: TGTGCCAGCAGCGTAGGGACAGCTAGCACAGATACGCAGTATTTT
j_call: TRBJ1-4; clone_size: .; v_call: TRBV29-1; d_call: TRBD1; cdr3_aa: CSVESLGQGAEKLFF; cdr3_nt: TGCAGCGTTGAATCCTTGGGACAGGGTGCGGAAAAACTGTTTTTT
j_call: TRBJ1-2; clone_size: .; v_call: TRBV29-1; d_call: TRBD1; cdr3_aa: CSVGDRGGGYTF; cdr3_nt: TGCAGCGTCGGGGACAGGGGAGGCGGCTACACCTTC
j_call: TRBJ1-2; clone_size: .; v_call: TRBV6-1; d_call: TRBD1; cdr3_aa: CASSEAYRGWEGYTF; cdr3_nt: TGTGCCAGCAGTGAAGCGTACAGGGGTTGGGAAGGCTACACCTTC
j_call: TRBJ2-3; clone_size: once; v_call: TRBV27; d_call: TRBD1; cdr3_aa: CASRMTRDRTSTDTQYF; cdr3_nt: TGTGCCAGCAGAATGACACGGGACAGGACTAGCACAGATACGCAGTATTTT
j_call: TRBJ2-2; clone_size: once; v_call: TRBV2; d_call: .; cdr3_aa: CASSEIGGLTGELFF; cdr3_nt: TGTGCCAGCAGTGAGATCGGGGGGCTCACCGGGGAGCTGTTTTTT
j_call: TRBJ2-3; clone_size: .; v_call: TRBV7-3; d_call: TRBD1; cdr3_aa: CASSSPGQGINTQYF; cdr3_nt: TGTGCCAGCAGCTCACCGGGACAGGGGATAAATACGCAGTATTTT
j_call: TRBJ2-7; clone_size: .; v_call: TRBV5-5; d_call: TRBD1; cdr3_aa: CASSWTGTGNSYEQYF; cdr3_nt: TGTGCCAGCAGCTGGACCGGGACAGGTAACTCCTACGAGCAGTACTTC
j_call: TRBJ2-7; clone_size: .; v_call: TRBV2; d_call: TRBD2; cdr3_aa: CASRKGLVGTYEQYF; cdr3_nt: TGTGCCAGCAGGAAAGGACTAGTCGGGACCTACGAGCAGTACTTC
j_call: TRBJ2-1; clone_size: .; v_call: TRBV29-1; d_call: .; cdr3_aa: CSTRLGPNDDQSSYNEQFF; cdr3_nt: TGCAGCACCAGACTAGGGCCCAACGATGATCAAAGCTCCTACAATGAGCAGTTCTTC
j_call: TRBJ1-1; clone_size: .; v_call: TRBV6-1; d_call: .; cdr3_aa: CALREGGTEAFF; cdr3_nt: TGTGCCCTTCGAGAGGGAGGGACTGAAGCTTTCTTT
j_call: TRBJ1-5; clone_size: .; v_call: TRBV6-5; d_call: .; cdr3_aa: CASGMQPQHF; cdr3_nt: TGTGCCAGCGGGATGCAGCCCCAGCATTTT
j_call: TRBJ2-7; clone_size: .; v_call: TRBV27; d_call: TRBD2; cdr3_aa: CASSLLGGLASYEQYF; cdr3_nt: TGTGCCAGCAGTTTACTAGGGGGACTAGCGTCCTACGAGCAGTACTTC
j_call: TRBJ2-4; clone_size: .; v_call: TRBV5-6; d_call: .; cdr3_aa: CASSVGQRNIQYF; cdr3_nt: TGTGCCAGCAGCGTGGGACAACGAAACATTCAGTACTTC
j_call: TRBJ1-3; clone_size: .; v_call: TRBV7-8; d_call: .; cdr3_aa: CASLRDPRTASGNTIYF; cdr3_nt: TGTGCCAGCCTCCGGGACCCCCGGACCGCCTCTGGAAACACCATATATTTT
j_call: TRBJ1-2; clone_size: .; v_call: TRBV5-6; d_call: TRBD1; cdr3_aa: CASSTLRQGYYGYTF; cdr3_nt: TGTGCCAGCAGCACGCTACGACAGGGATACTATGGCTACACCTTC
j_call: TRBJ2-7; clone_size: .; v_call: TRBV6-5; d_call: .; cdr3_aa: CASSLVGGGTYEQYF; cdr3_nt: TGTGCCAGCAGCCTCGTGGGGGGTGGGACCTACGAGCAGTACTTC
j_call: TRBJ2-1; clone_size: .; v_call: TRBV6-5; d_call: TRBD1; cdr3_aa: CASSYFTQGAEQFF; cdr3_nt: TGTGCCAGCAGTTACTTCACGCAGGGGGCCGAGCAGTTCTTC
j_call: TRBJ2-7; clone_size: .; v_call: TRBV28; d_call: .; cdr3_aa: CASSRTVSYEQYF; cdr3_nt: TGTGCCAGCAGTAGGACGGTCTCCTACGAGCAGTACTTC
j_call: TRBJ2-1; clone_size: .; v_call: TRBV7-6; d_call: TRBD2; cdr3_aa: CASSSLAGAEQFF; cdr3_nt: TGTGCCAGCAGCTCCTTAGCGGGAGCTGAGCAGTTCTTC
j_call: TRBJ2-7; clone_size: .; v_call: TRBV19; d_call: TRBD2; cdr3_aa: CASSIGPSGSYEQYF; cdr3_nt: TGTGCCAGTAGTATCGGTCCTAGCGGGAGTTACGAGCAGTACTTC
j_call: TRBJ2-7; clone_size: .; v_call: TRBV7-9; d_call: .; cdr3_aa: CASSGDGAYEQYF; cdr3_nt: TGTGCCAGCAGCGGGGACGGCGCCTACGAGCAGTACTTC